Below are 18 T cell receptor beta chains sequenced from a single sample in a study of cytomegalovirus exposure and HLA in healthy donors. PCR amplification relied on 60 Vbeta primers (plus 13 Jbeta primers). This table comes from immunoSEQ multiplex PCR, and its TCRdb copy is limited to in-frame clones, with some not included. The sample lists under 200,000 clones, about four fifths seen once, with 1.5% to 2% in the top ten. The sample was PBMCs. These TCRs come from a woman aged 18 to 35 in good health and CMV-seronegative.

This chain links TRBV2 with TRBJ2-7; unclear D gene. Looked up from germline, CDR1 is SNHLY and CDR2 is FYNNEI. Trimming removed 3 bases from V and 6 bases from J, with 6 bases in between. This CDR3 contains 11 residues. CDR3: CASSEYGEQYF. DNA for the CDR3: TGTGCCAGCAGTGAGTACGGCGAGCAGTACTTC.

The chain links TRBV4-3 to TRBJ1-2; a possible D gene is TRBD1 (6 bases). The CDR3 is made up of 13 amino acids. Germline V gives CDR1 LGHNA, CDR2 YSLEER. Trimming cost V 0 bases and J 8 bases, with 10 bases left between them. The CDR3 region has the DNA TGCGCCAGCAGCCAAGATGGGGGCGAAGGCTACACCTTC. Translation gives CASSQDGGEGYTF.

CDR3 loop: CASKEEMGTEAFF. The CDR3 DNA sequence: TGTGCCAGCAAGGAGGAAATGGGCACTGAAGCTTTCTTT. The V gene is TRBV28, the J gene TRBJ1-1; D ambiguous. Germline CDR1 and CDR2: MDHEN and SYDVKM. This CDR3 is built from 13 residues. V lost 7 bases, J lost 4 bases, and 13 bases lay in between.

The chain joins TRBV9 to TRBJ2-2, with TRBD1 identical over 7 bases. The CDR3 has 15 amino acids. Germline V gene sequence: CDR1 SGDLS, CDR2 YYNGEE. V shed 3 bases, J shed 0 bases, and the junction held 2 bases outside the gene matches. The CDR3 here is CASSGQGANTGELFF. CDR3 bases: TGTGCCAGCAGCGGTCAGGGGGCGAACACCGGGGAGCTGTTTTTT.

Note on this clone: An end of the junction does not agree with germline; a read error may underlie this. This chain connects TRBV7-9 to TRBJ2-1, with TRBD2 matching 8 bases. The CDR3 extends over 17 amino acids. CDR1 is SEHNR, CDR2 FQNEAQ, per germline (reference sequence). CDR3: CASGLAAGLVGYNEQFF. The CDR3, as DNA: TGTGCCAGCGGCTTAGCCGCGGGACTAGTCGGTTACAATGAGCAGTTCTTC.

To note about this clone: At one end the junction does not follow the germline gene, possibly because of a read error. The chain joins TRBV4-3 to TRBJ2-7; no clear D gene. Germline V lookup: CDR1 LGHNA, CDR2 YSLEER. CDR3 length equals 12 residues. This CDR3 is CASSQDDQERLF. As DNA, the CDR3 is TGCGCCAGCAGCCAAGATGATCAGGAACGCCTCTTC.

The chain joins TRBV27 to TRBJ1-2, with D maybe TRBD1 (5 bases). Germline CDR1 is MNHEY and CDR2 is SMNVEV (reference sequence). V was cut by 2 bases and J by 8 bases, with 15 bases left in between. The CDR3 loop spans 14 amino acids. CDR3 in DNA: TGTGCCAGCAGTTTAGATCACAGGAGGGGCGGCTACACCTTC. This encodes CASSLDHRRGGYTF.

The chain links TRBV7-7 to TRBJ2-7, with 11 nucleotides matching TRBD2. Germline V gives CDR1 SSHAT, CDR2 FNYEAQ (reference sequence). V gave up 5 bases and J gave up 5 bases; unmatched junction bases: 8. The CDR3 consists of 15 residues. The chain's CDR3 is CASSRGLAEGDEQYF. The CDR3 nucleotides read TGTGCCAGCAGCCGGGGACTAGCGGAGGGGGACGAGCAGTACTTC.

The chain has TRBV27 and TRBJ1-2; D possibly corresponds to TRBD1 (6 bases). Trimming took 5 bases from V and 4 from J, leaving 14 bases between them. This CDR3 is built from 14 residues. The germline CDR1 and CDR2 sequences are MNHEY and SMNVEV (reference sequence). CDR3 bases: TGTGCCAGCAGTCTGAGGGGGTCGGGCTATGGCTACACCTTC. Residues: CASSLRGSGYGYTF.

The chain combines TRBV19 with TRBJ2-1; 8 nucleotides match TRBD1. The CDR3 covers 11 residues. Germline V CDR1 and CDR2: LNHDA, SQIVND (reference sequence). Germline trimming cut 7 bases from V and 13 bases from J; bases unmatched to any gene: 6. The CDR3 sequence: CASNDRGSQFF. CDR3 sequence (DNA): TGTGCCAGTAACGACAGGGGTTCCCAGTTCTTC.

The rearrangement links TRBV7-9 to TRBJ2-5; D is possibly TRBD1 (6 bases). CDR1 SEHNR and CDR2 FQNEAQ come from the germline V gene (reference sequence). The CDR3 loop spans 14 amino acids. V shed 5 bases and J shed 1 base, with 11 bases lying between them. CDR3 amino acids: CASSGQITQETQYF. The CDR3 DNA follows: TGTGCCAGCAGCGGACAGATCACCCAAGAGACCCAGTACTTC. Variable domain in full (rest from reference TRBV7-9 and TRBJ2-5): DTGVSQNPRHKITKRGQNVTFRCDPISEHNRLYWYRQTLGQGPEFLTYFQNEAQLEKSRLLSDRFSAERPKGSFSTLEIQRTEQGDSAMYLCASSGQITQETQYFGPGTRLLVL.

This chain links TRBV27 with TRBJ2-7; 11 bases line up with TRBD2. The CDR3 is made up of 19 amino acids. V was clipped by 6 bases and J by 3 bases; unmatched bases: 19. Germline CDR1 MNHEY, CDR2 SMNVEV (reference sequence). The CDR3 region has the DNA TGTGCCAGCAGCCGACGCGCGTTCGGACTAGCGGGTTCTCTCTACGAGCAGTACTTC. This translates into CASSRRAFGLAGSLYEQYF.

The chain recombines TRBV6-1 with TRBJ2-1; D possibly corresponds to TRBD1 (7 bases). This CDR3 region has 15 residues. Trimming shortened V by 3 bases and J by 2 bases, and 11 bases separated the two germline ends. Germline V gene lookup returns CDR1 MNHNS and CDR2 SASEGT. CDR3 sequence reads: CASSEEGATYNEQFF. The CDR3 nucleotides read TGTGCCAGCAGTGAGGAGGGGGCAACCTACAATGAGCAGTTCTTC.

V gene TRBV5-1 combines with J gene TRBJ2-1; a weak D match, TRBD2 (5 bases). Trimming shortened V by 3 bases and J by 8 bases, and 15 bases separated the two germline ends. Germline assignment: CDR1 SGHRS and CDR2 YFSETQ. This CDR3 is built from 14 residues. The CDR3 nucleotides read TGCGCCAGCAGCTCGGTTGTAGGGAGCTATGAGCAGTTCTTC. Its translation is CASSSVVGSYEQFF.

J is TRBJ2-4 and V is TRBV6-6; 12 bases agree with TRBD1. V lost 6 bases to trimming and J lost 9 bases; unmatched junction nucleotides: 9. This CDR3 has 15 residues. From germline, CDR1 is MNHNY and CDR2 SVGAGI (reference sequence). The CDR3 DNA reads as TGTGCCAGCAGGGGTGAGGGACAGGGGGCCGGCATTCAGTACTTC. This encodes CASRGEGQGAGIQYF.

The chain combines TRBV28 with TRBJ2-7, with 8 bases aligning to TRBD2. The V gene end was trimmed by 5 bases and the J gene end by 4 bases; junction bases not matched to a gene: 7. CDR3 length: 14 residues. Germline V CDR1 and CDR2: MDHEN, SYDVKM. CDR3 nucleotide sequence: TGTGCCAGCAGTAGTGCGGGAGGAGGATACGAGCAGTACGTC. This codes for CASSSAGGGYEQYV.

The CDR3 DNA reads as TGTGCCAGCAGTGAATCTCGGGCAGGGGGGTTAGATACGCAGTATTTT. Encoded protein: CASSESRAGGLDTQYF. The gene calls are TRBV25-1 and TRBJ2-3; tentatively, D is TRBD1 (7 bases). The germline V gene has CDR1 MGHDK and CDR2 SYGVNS. The germline V and J ends were trimmed by 1 base and 5 bases, with 16 bases remaining between them. The CDR3 covers 16 residues.

The chain is built from TRBV7-8 and TRBJ2-5; TRBD2 aligns across 11 bases. This CDR3 has 15 amino acids. Germline CDR1 reads SGHVS; CDR2 reads FQNEAQ. V lost 4 bases, J lost 1 base, and 2 bases stayed unmatched. The CDR3 region has the DNA TGTGCCAGCAGCTGGGGACTAGCGGCCCAAGAGACCCAGTACTTC. Residues: CASSWGLAAQETQYF. Looking up the rest from reference TRBV7-8 and TRBJ2-5 gives the full variable domain: GAGVSQSPRYKVAKRGQDVALRCDPISGHVSLFWYQQALGQGPEFLTYFQNEAQLDKSGLPSDRFFAERPEGSVSTLKIQRTQQEDSAVYLCASSWGLAAQETQYFGPGTRLLVL.